This T cell receptor beta chain was sequenced for a study of blood T cell repertoires in COVID-19. About the study: Whether acute or convalescent, the COVID-19 samples came from the United States, Italy and Spain. PBMCs, B-cell-depleted T cells, or T cells were the source of the cDNA or gDNA that made up the material.

Individuals aged about 18 to 90 years were recruited from fewer than 25 US areas. The study assigned cohorts using participant-reported clinical history. CDR3 length: 14 amino acids. Germline CDR1 is KGHDR and CDR2 is SFDVKD. Trimming removed 12 bases at V and 2 bases at J, with 19 bases between. Produced via immunoSEQ multiplex PCR; TCRdb's table is partial and in-frame only. This sample carries roughly 430,000 clones, nearly 90% of them seen once, and the ten largest clones take approximately 2.1%. V and J are TRBV24-1 and TRBJ2-7, with D possibly TRBD1 on 6 matching bases. Sequencing was performed on PBMCs or T cells enriched from blood (not recorded which). The clonotype comes from a woman aged 40 to 50 with acute COVID-19. CDR3 sequence: CAVRRGRGTYEQYF. Here the CDR3 DNA reads TGTGCCGTCAGACGGGGCAGGGGTACCTACGAGCAGTACTTC.